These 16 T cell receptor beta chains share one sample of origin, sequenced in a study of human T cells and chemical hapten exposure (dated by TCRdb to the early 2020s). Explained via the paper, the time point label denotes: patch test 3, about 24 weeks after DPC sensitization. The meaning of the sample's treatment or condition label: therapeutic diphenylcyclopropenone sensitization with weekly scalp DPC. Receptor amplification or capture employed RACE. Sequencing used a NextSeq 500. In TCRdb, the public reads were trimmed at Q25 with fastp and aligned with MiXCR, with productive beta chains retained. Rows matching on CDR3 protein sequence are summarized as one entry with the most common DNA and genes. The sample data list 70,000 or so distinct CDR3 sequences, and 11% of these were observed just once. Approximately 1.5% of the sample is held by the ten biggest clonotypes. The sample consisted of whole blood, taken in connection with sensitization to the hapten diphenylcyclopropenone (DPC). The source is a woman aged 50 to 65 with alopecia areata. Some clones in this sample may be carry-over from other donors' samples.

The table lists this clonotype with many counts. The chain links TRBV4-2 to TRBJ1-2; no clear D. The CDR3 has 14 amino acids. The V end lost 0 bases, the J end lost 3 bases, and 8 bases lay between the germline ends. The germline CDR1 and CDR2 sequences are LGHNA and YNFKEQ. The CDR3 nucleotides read TGTGCCAGCAGCCAAGATATAGGAGACTATGGCTACACCTTC. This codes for CASSQDIGDYGYTF.

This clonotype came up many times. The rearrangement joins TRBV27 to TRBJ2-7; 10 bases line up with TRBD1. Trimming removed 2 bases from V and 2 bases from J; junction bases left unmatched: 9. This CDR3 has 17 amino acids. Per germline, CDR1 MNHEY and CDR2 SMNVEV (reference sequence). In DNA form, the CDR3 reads TGTGCCAGCAGTTTAGTCGCATTAGGACAGGGGGCCTACGAGCAGTACTTC. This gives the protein CASSLVALGQGAYEQYF.

The CDR3 DNA reads as TGCAGCGTAGGTAGGACGAACACTGAAGCTTTCTTT. It encodes CSVGRTNTEAFF. The gene calls are TRBV29-1 and TRBJ1-1; D is undetermined. The CDR3 is 12 amino acids. CDR1 and CDR2 from the germline V gene are SQVTM and ANQGSEA. The germline V and J ends were trimmed by 6 bases and 1 base, with 9 bases remaining between them.

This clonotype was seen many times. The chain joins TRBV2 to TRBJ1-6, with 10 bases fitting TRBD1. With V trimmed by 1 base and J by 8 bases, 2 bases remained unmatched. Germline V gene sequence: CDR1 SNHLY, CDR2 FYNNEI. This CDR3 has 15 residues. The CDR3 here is CASSEGTGGYSPLHF. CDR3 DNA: TGTGCCAGCAGTGAAGGGACAGGGGGTTATTCACCCCTCCACTTT.

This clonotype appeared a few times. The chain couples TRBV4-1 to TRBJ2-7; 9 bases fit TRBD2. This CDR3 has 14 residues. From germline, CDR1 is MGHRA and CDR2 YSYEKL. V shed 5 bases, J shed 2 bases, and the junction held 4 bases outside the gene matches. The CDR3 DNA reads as TGCGCCAGCAGCAAGGGACTAGCTGCCTACGAGCAGTACTTC. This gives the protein CASSKGLAAYEQYF.

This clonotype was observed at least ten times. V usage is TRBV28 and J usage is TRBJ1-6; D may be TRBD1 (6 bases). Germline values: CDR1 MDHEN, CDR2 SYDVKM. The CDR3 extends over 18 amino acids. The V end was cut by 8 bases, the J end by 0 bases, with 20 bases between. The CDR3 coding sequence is TGTGCCAGCGAAGGGGGGGACGCCTCGAGCTCCTATAATTCACCCCTCCACTTT. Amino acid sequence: CASEGGDASSSYNSPLHF.

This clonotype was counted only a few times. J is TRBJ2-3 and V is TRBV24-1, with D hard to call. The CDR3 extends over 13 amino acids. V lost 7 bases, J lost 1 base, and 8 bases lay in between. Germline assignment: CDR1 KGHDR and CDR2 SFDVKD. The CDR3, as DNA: TGTGCCACCAGGGGTAGCCGCACAGATACGCAGTATTTT. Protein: CATRGSRTDTQYF.

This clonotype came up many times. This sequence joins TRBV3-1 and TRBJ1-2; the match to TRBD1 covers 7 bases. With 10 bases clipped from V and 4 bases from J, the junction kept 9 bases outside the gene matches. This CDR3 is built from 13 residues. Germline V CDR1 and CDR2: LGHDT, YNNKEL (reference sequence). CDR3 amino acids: CATRNQGGYGYTF. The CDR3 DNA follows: TGTGCCACCAGGAACCAGGGGGGCTATGGCTACACCTTC. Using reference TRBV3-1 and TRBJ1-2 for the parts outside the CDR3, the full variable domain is DTAVSQTPKYLVTQMGNDKSIKCEQNLGHDTMYWYKQDSKKFLKIMFSYNNKELIINETVPNRFSPKSPDKAHLNLHINSLELGDSAVYFCATRNQGGYGYTFGSGTRLTVV.

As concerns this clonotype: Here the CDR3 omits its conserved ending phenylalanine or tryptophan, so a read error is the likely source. The CDR3 here is CASSQDGVARGQFS. The CDR3 DNA follows: TGCGCCAGCAGCCAAGACGGCGTAGCCAGAGGGCAGTTCTCC. This rearrangement joins TRBV4-3 to TRBJ2-1; no clear D gene. The CDR3 is 14 residues long. The V and J ends lost 0 bases and 12 bases respectively, with 15 bases between them. Germline CDR1 LGHNA, CDR2 YSLEER.

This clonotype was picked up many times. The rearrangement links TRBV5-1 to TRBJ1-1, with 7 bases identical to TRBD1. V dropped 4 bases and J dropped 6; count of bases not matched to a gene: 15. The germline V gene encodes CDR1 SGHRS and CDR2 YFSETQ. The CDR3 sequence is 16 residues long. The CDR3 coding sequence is TGCGCCAGCAGCCAGCGAATCACAGGGGCGAGGGCTGAAGCTTTCTTT. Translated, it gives CASSQRITGARAEAFF. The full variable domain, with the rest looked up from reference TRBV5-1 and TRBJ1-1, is KAGVTQTPRYLIKTRGQQVTLSCSPISGHRSVSWYQQTPGQGLQFLFEYFSETQRNKGNFPGRFSGRQFSNSRSEMNVSTLELGDSALYLCASSQRITGARAEAFFGQGTRLTVV.

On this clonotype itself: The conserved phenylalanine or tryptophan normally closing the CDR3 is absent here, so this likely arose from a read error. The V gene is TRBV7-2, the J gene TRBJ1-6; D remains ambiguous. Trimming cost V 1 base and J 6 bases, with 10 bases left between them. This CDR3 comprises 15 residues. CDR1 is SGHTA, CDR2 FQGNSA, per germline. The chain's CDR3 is CASSLVLPGNSPLHL. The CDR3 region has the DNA TGTGCCAGCAGCTTAGTCTTACCTGGTAATTCACCCCTCCACCTT.

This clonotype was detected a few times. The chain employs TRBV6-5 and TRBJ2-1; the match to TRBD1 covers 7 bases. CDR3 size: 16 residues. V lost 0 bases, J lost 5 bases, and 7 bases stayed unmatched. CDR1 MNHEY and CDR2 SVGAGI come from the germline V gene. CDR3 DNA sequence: TGTGCCAGCAGTTACTCGAGTAGGGGGCGTCACAATGAGCAGTTCTTC. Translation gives CASSYSSRGRHNEQFF.

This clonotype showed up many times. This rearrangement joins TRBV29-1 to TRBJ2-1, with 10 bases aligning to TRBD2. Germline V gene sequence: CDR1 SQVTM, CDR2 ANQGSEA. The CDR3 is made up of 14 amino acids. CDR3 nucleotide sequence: TGCAGTTCCGATAGCGGGAGGCGGGGCAATGAGCAGTTCTTC. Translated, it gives CSSDSGRRGNEQFF.

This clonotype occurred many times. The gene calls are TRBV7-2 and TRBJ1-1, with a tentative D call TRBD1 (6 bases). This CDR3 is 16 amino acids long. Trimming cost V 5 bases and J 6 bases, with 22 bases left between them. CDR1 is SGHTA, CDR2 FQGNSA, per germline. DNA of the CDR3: TGTGCCAGCAGCCCGAGCGCCCGGACAGCCTTGTCTGAAGCTTTCTTT. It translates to CASSPSARTALSEAFF. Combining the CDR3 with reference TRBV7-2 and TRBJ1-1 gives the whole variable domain GAGVSQSPSNKVTEKGKDVELRCDPISGHTALYWYRQSLGQGLEFLIYFQGNSAPDKSGLPSDRFSAERTGGSVSTLTIQRTQQEDSAVYLCASSPSARTALSEAFFGQGTRLTVV.

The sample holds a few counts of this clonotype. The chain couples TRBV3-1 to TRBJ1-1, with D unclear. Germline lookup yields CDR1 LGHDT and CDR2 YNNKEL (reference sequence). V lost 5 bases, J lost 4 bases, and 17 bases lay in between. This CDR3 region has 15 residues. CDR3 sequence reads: CASSTTLILGTEAFF. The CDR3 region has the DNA TGTGCCAGCAGCACTACATTGATTTTGGGCACTGAAGCTTTCTTT.

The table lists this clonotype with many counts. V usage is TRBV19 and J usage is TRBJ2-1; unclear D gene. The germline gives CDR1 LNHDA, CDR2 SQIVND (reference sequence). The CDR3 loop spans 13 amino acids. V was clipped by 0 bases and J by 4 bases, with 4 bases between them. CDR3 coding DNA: TGTGCCAGTAGTATAGATCTGTACAATGAGCAGTTCTTC. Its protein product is CASSIDLYNEQFF.